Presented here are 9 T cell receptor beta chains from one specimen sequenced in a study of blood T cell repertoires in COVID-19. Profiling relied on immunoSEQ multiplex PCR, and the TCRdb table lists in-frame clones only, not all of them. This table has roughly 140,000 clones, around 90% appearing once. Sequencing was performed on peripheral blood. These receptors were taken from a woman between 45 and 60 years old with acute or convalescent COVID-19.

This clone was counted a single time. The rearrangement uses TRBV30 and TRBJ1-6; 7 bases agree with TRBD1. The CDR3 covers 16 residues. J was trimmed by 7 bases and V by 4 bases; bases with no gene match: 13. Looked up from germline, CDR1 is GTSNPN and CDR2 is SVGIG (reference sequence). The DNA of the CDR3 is TGTGCCTGGAACCGATTCAGGGACAGAGAAAATTCACCCCTCCACTTT. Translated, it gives CAWNRFRDRENSPLHF.

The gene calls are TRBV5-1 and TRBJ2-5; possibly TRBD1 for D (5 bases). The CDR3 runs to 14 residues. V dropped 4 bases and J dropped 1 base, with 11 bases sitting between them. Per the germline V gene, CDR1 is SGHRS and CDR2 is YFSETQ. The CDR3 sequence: CASSQGVSQETQYF. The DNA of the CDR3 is TGCGCCAGCAGCCAAGGGGTATCCCAAGAGACCCAGTACTTC.

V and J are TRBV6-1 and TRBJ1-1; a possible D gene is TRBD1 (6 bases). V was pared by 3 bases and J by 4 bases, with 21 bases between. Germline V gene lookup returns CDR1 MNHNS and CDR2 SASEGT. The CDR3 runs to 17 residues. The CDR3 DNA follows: TGTGCCAGCAGTGAGGCCCGGGGGGCAATTCGGGGCACTGAAGCTTTCTTT. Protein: CASSEARGAIRGTEAFF.

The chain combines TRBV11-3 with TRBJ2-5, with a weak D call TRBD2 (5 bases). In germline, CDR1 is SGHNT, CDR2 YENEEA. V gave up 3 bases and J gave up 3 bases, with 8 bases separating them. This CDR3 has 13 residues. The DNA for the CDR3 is TGTGCCAGCAGCTTTATGGAGGAAGAGACCCAGTACTTC. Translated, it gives CASSFMEEETQYF.

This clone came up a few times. CDR3 sequence reads: CASSLGGGQTLYNEQFF. Written as DNA, the CDR3 is TGTGCCAGCAGTTTAGGGGGCGGGCAGACCCTATACAATGAGCAGTTCTTC. This chain uses TRBV27 with TRBJ2-1; maybe TRBD1 (6 bases). Trimming stripped 2 bases from V and 4 bases from J, with 18 bases between. Germline loops: CDR1 MNHEY, CDR2 SMNVEV (reference sequence). This CDR3 has 17 residues.

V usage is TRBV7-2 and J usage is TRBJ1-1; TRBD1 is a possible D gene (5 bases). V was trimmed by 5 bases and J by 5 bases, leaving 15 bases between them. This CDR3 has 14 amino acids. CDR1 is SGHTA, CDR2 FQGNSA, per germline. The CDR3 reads CASSPRLSGTEAFF. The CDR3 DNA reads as TGTGCCAGCAGCCCCCGTTTGTCAGGGACTGAAGCTTTCTTT.

The CDR3 sequence: CASSPLQGAGTDTQYF. Written as DNA, the CDR3 is TGTGCCAGCAGTCCATTGCAGGGGGCCGGCACAGATACGCAGTATTTT. The rearrangement joins TRBV6-4 to TRBJ2-3, with 8 positions matching TRBD1. CDR1 is MRHNA and CDR2 is SNTAGT in the germline V gene. V was clipped by 5 bases and J by 1 base; unmatched bases: 8. The CDR3 loop spans 16 amino acids.

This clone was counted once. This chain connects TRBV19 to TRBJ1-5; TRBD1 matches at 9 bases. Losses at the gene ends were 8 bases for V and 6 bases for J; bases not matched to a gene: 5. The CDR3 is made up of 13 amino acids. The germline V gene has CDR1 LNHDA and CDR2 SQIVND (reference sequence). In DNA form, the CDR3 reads TGTGCCAGTGGGGACAGGGCTGGTCAGCCCCAGCATTTT. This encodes CASGDRAGQPQHF.

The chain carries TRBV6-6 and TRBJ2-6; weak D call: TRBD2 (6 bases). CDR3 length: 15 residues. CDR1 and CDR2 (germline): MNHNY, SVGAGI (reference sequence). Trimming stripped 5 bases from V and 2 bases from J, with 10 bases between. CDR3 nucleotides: TGTGCCAGCAGTCGCGGGGTTGCTGGGGCCAACGTCCTGACTTTC. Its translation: CASSRGVAGANVLTF.